This T cell receptor beta chain was documented in a study of T cells in Graves' hyperthyroidism and ophthalmopathy. Study conclusions and caveats: Blood also contained most expanded thyroid clonotypes above 0.001.

RNA transcripts were the template for amplifying TCR beta CDR3 regions. First-round RT-PCR targeting the TCR CDR3 was performed with the HTBI primer set. TCRdb reanalysed the multiplex PCR reads using MiXCR and keeps one entry per CDR3 protein. The sample has fewer than 650,000 distinct CDR3 sequences, 14% seen once. This clonotype has only a few counts. What it binds is not known. A read error may explain this, as a much larger clone is one base away. The CDR3 is 14 amino acids. Isolation of PBMCs was performed on around 9.8 ml fresh peripheral blood. The TCR was taken from a woman in her twenties or thirties with Graves' hyperthyroidism that later progressed to Graves' ophthalmopathy. The chain uses TRBV12-3 or TRBV12-4 and TRBJ2-2; tentatively, D is TRBD2 (5 bases). The sequencing sample was made of blood. CDR3 amino acids: CASQGDTSTGKLFF. In nucleotides, the CDR3 is TGTGCCAGCCAAGGCGACACCTCCACCGGGAAGCTGTTTTTT.